This T cell receptor (beta chain) was observed in a study of persistence of HIV-infected CD4 T cells. Study information: Blood samples, up to roughly 200 mL, came from multiple time points, except a couple of leukapheresis donors sampled once.

This was the immunoSEQ version 4 assay in survey mode. Each sample used up to about 1 ug genomic DNA diluted to around 9.9 ng/uL. Here immunoSEQ multiplex PCR was the method, and the copy in TCRdb shows in-frame clones only, minus some. This sample has some 41,000 clones; 87% occur once, and the top ten carry approximately 1.3%. Study-wide findings and caveats: Antigen-responding cells were enriched for degenerate expanded CDR3beta sequences.

Nonspecific anti-CD3/anti-CD28 bead stimulation represents the broad CD4+ T cell repertoire. CD4+ T cells upregulating both CD40 ligand and CD69 were sorted as responding cells. This clone is a singleton in its sample. Its antigen is currently unknown. The sequenced sample was CD4+ T cells sorted from PBMCs after roughly 18-hour stimulation, obtained from a patient who received antiretroviral therapy. This TCR derives from an adult man with HIV who was CMV-seropositive.

The CDR3 region is CASSVEQVGYGYTF. The CDR3 bases are TGTGCCAGCAGCGTAGAACAGGTCGGGTATGGCTACACCTTC. The chain is built from TRBV9 and TRBJ1-2; TRBD1 is a possible D gene (5 bases). Germline V CDR1 and CDR2: SGDLS, YYNGEE. V lost 0 bases, J lost 5 bases, and 11 bases lay in between. The CDR3 is 14 residues long.